This section outlines one TCR beta chain sequence together with its context. The CDR3 sequence is 19 residues long. V lost 1 base and J lost 0, with 23 bases in between. Germline assignment: CDR1 SGHDT and CDR2 YYEEEE. Method: immunoSEQ multiplex PCR; TCRdb's copy keeps in-frame clones and lacks some. The table includes some 370,000 clones, 90% detected once. This specimen belongs to a study of blood T cell repertoires in COVID-19. Sequencing was carried out using peripheral blood. This clonotype was sampled from a man aged 18 to 29 with active or convalescent COVID-19. The V and J genes are TRBV5-6 and TRBJ2-7, with TRBD1 as a possible D gene (7 bases). The CDR3 bases are TGTGCCAGCAGCTTGACCAGGGGGTCTAGCGCGGACTTCTCCTACGAGCAGTACTTC. Encoded protein: CASSLTRGSSADFSYEQYF.